The subject of this entry is one TCR beta chain. Under 3 months in duration, the ophthalmopathy in affected donors had moderate-to-severe activity, CAS ≥3 and NOSPECS ≥4. The authors amplified TCR beta CDR3 regions from RNA transcripts. RT-PCR with HTBI primers came first, then second-round multiplex PCR. In TCRdb, the multiplex PCR reads were re-called with MiXCR into one record per CDR3 protein. The sample holds about 410,000 distinct CDR3 sequences, about 16% seen once. The data were obtained in a study of Graves' ophthalmopathy and Graves' hyperthyroidism. CDR3 length: 12 amino acids. Germline CDR1 SGHVS, CDR2 FQNEAQ. V shed 7 bases and J shed 4 bases, with 8 bases lying between them.

This receptor was obtained from a young woman with Graves' ophthalmopathy. The specimen was peripheral blood. This chain links TRBV7-8 with TRBJ1-3; TRBD1 is a possible D gene (5 bases). This CDR3 is CASNGGGNTIYF. The CDR3, as DNA: TGTGCCAGCAACGGGGGAGGAAACACCATATATTTT.